Sequencing of this T cell receptor (beta chain) was carried out in a study of CD8 T cells in Susac syndrome. Regarding this clonotype: Its specificity is unknown.

Sequencing of TCR beta covered CD8+ and CD4+ T cells obtained from blood. Negative magnetic isolation gave CD8+ and CD4+ cells; FACS enriched CD8+ TEMRA. Study-wide results and caveats: The TCR sequencing and HLA analysis in the study involved a relatively small number of individuals, as the study acknowledged.

This CDR3 is built from 11 residues. CDR1 and CDR2 (germline): SNHLY, FYNNEI. V lost 8 bases, J lost 6 bases, and 9 bases lay in between. Reverse transcription of roughly 0.5 to 1 ug RNA was performed with random hexamers. TCR beta CDR3 was amplified by immunoSEQ multiplex PCR. This amplification extended across 54 Vbeta and 13 Jbeta segments. Via MiXCR, TCRdb re-called the immunoSEQ multiplex PCR reads, giving one row per CDR3 protein. The sample lists 120,000 to 150,000 distinct CDR3 sequences, approximately 93% occurring once. This receptor was identified in a human donor in good health. Material: CD8+ T cells from PBMCs. The chain joins TRBV2 to TRBJ2-3, with no clear D. The CDR3 bases are TGTGCCAGCGTAGAGTCCGATACGCAGTATTTT. Residues: CASVESDTQYF.